Each of the 7 T cell receptor beta chains below was sequenced from the same sample in a study of T cell repertoires in cytomegalovirus infection. TCRdb re-derived calls from the reads in MiXCR, one entry per CDR3 protein. The sample contains approximately 500,000 distinct CDR3 sequences, around 27% of which appear only once. Sequencing was done on a sample of PBMCs. These receptors were obtained from a human donor in good health (CMV status not recorded). Some clones in this sample may be carry-over from other donors' samples.

This clonotype was seen repeatedly, ten times or more. V usage is TRBV7-2 and J usage is TRBJ2-6; 8 nucleotides match TRBD1. CDR3 length: 17 residues. The V and J ends lost 2 bases and 0 bases, in that order; junction bases with no gene match: 3. Germline V gene sequence: CDR1 SGHTA, CDR2 FQGNSA. DNA for the CDR3: TGTGCCAGCAGCTTAAGGGACAGGAGCTCTGGGGCCAACGTCCTGACTTTC. This sequence encodes CASSLRDRSSGANVLTF.

This clonotype was seen many times. V is TRBV7-2 and J is TRBJ2-7; possibly TRBD2 for D (6 bases). The CDR3 is 15 residues long. V was trimmed by 5 bases and J by 4 bases, leaving 18 bases between them. Germline loops: CDR1 SGHTA, CDR2 FQGNSA. In DNA form, the CDR3 reads TGTGCCAGCAGCCCATGGGGGACTGGGGGTTACGAGCAGTACTTC. It codes for CASSPWGTGGYEQYF.

The chain couples TRBV16 to TRBJ1-2; 7 positions agree with TRBD1. V dropped 5 bases and J dropped 7; count of bases not matched to a gene: 7. This CDR3 is 13 amino acids long. Germline CDR1 KGHSY, CDR2 FQNENV. CDR3 residues: CASSYRGEFGYTF. In DNA form, the CDR3 reads TGTGCCAGCAGCTACAGGGGAGAATTTGGCTACACCTTC.

This clonotype showed up just a few times. The V call is TRBV27, the J call TRBJ1-1, with D uncertain. The CDR3 extends over 11 amino acids. Trimming removed 5 bases from V and 5 bases from J, with 6 bases in between. The germline V gene has CDR1 MNHEY and CDR2 SMNVEV (reference sequence). CDR3 sequence reads: CASSGSTEAFF. The CDR3 DNA follows: TGTGCCAGCAGTGGGTCGACTGAAGCTTTCTTT.

This clonotype was seen a few times. V gene TRBV7-6 combines with J gene TRBJ2-1; 11 bases match TRBD2. This CDR3 has 13 residues. V dropped 5 bases and J dropped 7; count of bases not matched to a gene: 1. Per the germline V gene, CDR1 is SGHVS and CDR2 is FNYEAQ. The CDR3 is CASSGTSGNEQFF. The CDR3 DNA follows: TGTGCCAGCAGCGGGACTAGCGGAAATGAGCAGTTCTTC.

This clonotype occurred a few times. V usage is TRBV27 and J usage is TRBJ2-1; 7 positions agree with TRBD2. With V trimmed by 4 bases and J by 7 bases, 10 bases remained unmatched. Germline V gene lookup returns CDR1 MNHEY and CDR2 SMNVEV (reference sequence). This CDR3 comprises 15 residues. The CDR3 DNA sequence: TGTGCCAGCAGTTCAGTTGGGACTACGCCGAATGAGCAGTTCTTC. Protein product: CASSSVGTTPNEQFF.

The DNA for the CDR3 is TGTGCCAGCAACCCTAGCGGGAGCTCCCAAGAGACCCAGTACTTC. Residues: CASNPSGSSQETQYF. The V call is TRBV9, the J call TRBJ2-5; 10 bases fit TRBD2. The CDR3 covers 15 residues. Germline CDR1 reads SGDLS; CDR2 reads YYNGEE. The V and J ends lost 6 bases and 1 base, in that order; junction bases with no gene match: 6.